The 12 T cell receptor beta chains given below trace back to one sample, sequenced in a study of T cells after yellow fever vaccination. TCRdb ran MiXCR on the 5' RACE reads and lists one entry per CDR3 protein. The data hold 250,000 to 400,000 distinct CDR3 sequences, with 3.5% to 4.5% observed a single time. The material was PBMCs, obtained 15 days after the yellow fever booster vaccination. Receptors were obtained from a man aged 18 to 29 who received the YFV17D yellow fever vaccine.

The J gene is TRBJ2-1, the V gene TRBV7-9; TRBD2 aligns across 10 bases. The CDR3 is 14 residues long. Germline loops: CDR1 SEHNR, CDR2 FQNEAQ (reference sequence). V shed 3 bases, J shed 6 bases, and the junction held 2 bases outside the gene matches. The CDR3 spells CASSFPSGSNEQFF. The CDR3 DNA reads TGTGCCAGCAGCTTTCCTAGCGGGAGCAATGAGCAGTTCTTC.

V is TRBV20-1 and J is TRBJ2-3; 13 bases are a match to TRBD2. J lost 0 bases, V lost 3 bases, and 6 bases had no gene match. The CDR3 is 17 residues long. The germline gives CDR1 DFQATT, CDR2 SNEGSKA (reference sequence). The DNA of the CDR3 is TGCAGTGCTAGGACGGGACTAGCGGGGTTTAGCACAGATACGCAGTATTTT. Translated: CSARTGLAGFSTDTQYF.

This clonotype showed up just a few times. The V gene is TRBV5-1, the J gene TRBJ2-7, with 8 bases identical to TRBD2. Germline assignment: CDR1 SGHRS and CDR2 YFSETQ. V was clipped by 5 bases and J by 5 bases; unmatched bases: 6. The CDR3 sequence is 13 residues long. CDR3 sequence: CASRRGLGDEQYV. Here the CDR3 DNA reads TGCGCCAGCAGAAGGGGACTAGGTGACGAGCAGTACGTC.

This clonotype showed up just a few times. The chain joins TRBV24-1 to TRBJ2-3, with TRBD1 matching 8 bases. Germline V gives CDR1 KGHDR, CDR2 SFDVKD. The CDR3 is 15 amino acids. With V trimmed by 4 bases and J by 2 bases, 4 bases remained unmatched. CDR3 nucleotide sequence: TGTGCCACCAGTGACCCACAGGGGGTCACAGATACGCAGTATTTT. It yields the protein CATSDPQGVTDTQYF.

This clonotype was seen more than once but under ten times. The chain combines TRBV29-1 with TRBJ1-1; D remains unclear. The CDR3 runs 12 residues. Germline assignment: CDR1 SQVTM and CDR2 ANQGSEA. Trimming shortened V by 3 bases and J by 3 bases, and 8 bases separated the two germline ends. CDR3 nucleotides: TGCAGCGTTGATCACTGGGACACTGAAGCTTTCTTT. Encoded protein: CSVDHWDTEAFF.

Only a few counts were recorded for this clonotype. The V call is TRBV12-5, the J call TRBJ1-2; D is perhaps TRBD1 (5 bases). The CDR3 covers 16 residues. Trimming took off 0 bases at V and 1 base at J, with 12 bases between the two ends. Germline V gives CDR1 LGHNT, CDR2 FRNRAP. CDR3 coding DNA: TGTGCTAGTGGTTTGGTCCTGGGGGGGATTAACTATGGCTACACCTTC. Translating gives CASGLVLGGINYGYTF.

This clonotype appeared many times. The V gene is TRBV18, the J gene TRBJ1-1; no definite D call. This CDR3 is 13 amino acids long. V dropped 3 bases and J dropped 7 bases, with 12 bases sitting between them. Germline V gene sequence: CDR1 KGHSH, CDR2 LQKENI. The CDR3 nucleotides read TGTGCCAGCTCACCTCGGGGAAGGGATGAAGCTTTCTTT. As protein: CASSPRGRDEAFF. The complete variable domain, with remaining parts taken from reference TRBV18 and TRBJ1-1, reads NAGVMQNPRHLVRRRGQEARLRCSPMKGHSHVYWYRQLPEEGLKFMVYLQKENIIDESGMPKERFSAEFPKEGPSILRIQQVVRGDSAAYFCASSPRGRDEAFFGQGTRLTVV.

This clonotype was recorded at least ten times. The rearrangement links TRBV7-3 to TRBJ1-1; D is possibly TRBD1 (5 bases). The CDR3 contains 13 residues. Germline V gene lookup returns CDR1 SGHTA and CDR2 FQGTGA. V was cut by 6 bases and J by 0 bases, with 8 bases left in between. DNA for the CDR3: TGTGCCAGCAGTTTGACAGTGAACACTGAAGCTTTCTTT. Translation gives CASSLTVNTEAFF.

This clonotype was found many times. The rearrangement links TRBV4-3 to TRBJ1-2; 10 nucleotides match TRBD1. This CDR3 is 17 amino acids long. V lost 1 base, J lost 12 bases, and 17 bases stayed unmatched. Germline assignment: CDR1 LGHNA and CDR2 YSLEER. The CDR3 loop is CASSQALEWDRGFMDTF. CDR3 DNA sequence: TGCGCCAGCAGCCAAGCTTTAGAGTGGGACAGGGGATTCATGGACACCTTC.

The chain uses TRBV6-2 or TRBV6-3 and TRBJ2-4, with 7 bases lining up with TRBD1. CDR1 MNHEY and CDR2 SVGEGT come from the germline V gene. Trimming cost V 7 bases and J 9 bases; bases outside gene matches: 12. CDR3 length equals 14 residues. CDR3 coding DNA: TGTGCCAGCACCAAGGGACAGTCCCGAAGCATTCAGTACTTC. Residues: CASTKGQSRSIQYF.

This clonotype was counted at least ten times. This chain connects TRBV29-1 to TRBJ2-3, with D hard to call. Germline CDR1 reads SQVTM; CDR2 reads ANQGSEA. V was pared by 0 bases and J by 4 bases, with 17 bases between. The CDR3 runs 16 residues. Here the CDR3 reads CSVEDRKGRFPDTQYF. The CDR3 coding sequence is TGCAGCGTTGAAGATCGAAAGGGAAGGTTTCCAGATACGCAGTATTTT.

The rearrangement links TRBV2 to TRBJ1-1; D ambiguous. V was pared by 6 bases and J by 0 bases, with 14 bases between. The germline V gene encodes CDR1 SNHLY and CDR2 FYNNEI. The CDR3 sequence is 15 residues long. DNA of the CDR3: TGTGCCAGCAGCAGCGGACGGCAAATGAACACTGAAGCTTTCTTT. Its translation: CASSSGRQMNTEAFF.